This entry is about one TCR beta chain. Its antigen is unknown. This sample stems from a study of cytomegalovirus exposure and HLA in healthy donors. Study-wide results and limits: Later, an analysis found that common viral pathogens appeared to be linked with several of the most significant clusters. Data from an earlier analysis indicated that most TCR beta V segments were productive either about 90% or about 30% of the time.

The PCR was carried out with 60 Vbeta primers and 13 Jbeta primers. In the authors' methods: Later reanalysis found around 74 million unique TCR beta chains, approximately 11 million of them shared. Repertoires were generated with immunoSEQ multiplex PCR, while TCRdb's copy carries only in-frame clones and drops some. That table supplies the V and J calls and clone size; D and trimming were determined from the DNA. This sample's table reports approximately 110,000 clones. Material for sequencing was PBMCs. The TCR sequence derives from a man in his late teens or twenties in good health and CMV-seronegative.

In DNA, the CDR3 is TGTGCCAGCAGCCTCCCGCAGCGGGGATTCGAGCAGTACTTC. This codes for CASSLPQRGFEQYF. This rearrangement joins TRBV7-9 to TRBJ2-7; 7 positions match TRBD2. This CDR3 is 14 amino acids long. From germline, CDR1 is SEHNR and CDR2 FQNEAQ (reference sequence). With V trimmed by 5 bases and J by 6 bases, 10 bases remained unmatched. Together with reference TRBV7-9 and TRBJ2-7, the CDR3 gives the full variable domain: DTGVSQNPRHKITKRGQNVTFRCDPISEHNRLYWYRQTLGQGPEFLTYFQNEAQLEKSRLLSDRFSAERPKGSFSTLEIQRTEQGDSAMYLCASSLPQRGFEQYFGPGTRLTVT.